This T cell receptor beta chain was recovered during a study of blood T cell repertoires in COVID-19 (dated by TCRdb to the early 2020s). General notes on the study: Samples covering the acute and convalescent phases of COVID-19 were provided by collaborators in the United States, Italy and Spain. The material from the prospective study consisted of cDNA or gDNA derived from T cells, B-cell-depleted T cells, or PBMCs. The dataset comprised deeply sampled blood TCRbeta repertoires from subjects exposed to, actively infected with, or recovered from COVID-19. The repertoires were made available in a free public database intended to serve as a resource for research on the immune response to SARS-CoV-2. Samples came from the ongoing ImmuneRACE study (first 160 participants) plus 1,254 subjects from 6 global collaborators. Nearly every sample came with metadata listing a de-identified subject ID, COVID-19 status, age in years and sex. Where HLA class I and class II types were available, the types were taken from metadata supplied by the sample provider, not from assay-based typing. General conclusions and limits of the study: How much clinical and demographic metadata was included differed by source and by participant, and the metadata was provided uncurated.

TCRbeta CDR3 regions were amplified from genomic DNA using the immunoSEQ Assay, a bias-controlled multiplex PCR. In the source study's methods: The number of nucleated cells in each sample was estimated from the amplification of reference gene primers within the assay. To quantify the absolute abundance of each unique TCRbeta CDR3 rearrangement, sequence reads were collapsed and filtered. For each sample, productive Simpson clonality was calculated as the square root of Simpson's diversity index across productive rearrangements. This immuneACCESS table, as held by TCRdb, lists in-frame sequences with V and J called but not all clones. Of the missing ones, under half trace to an unresolved V gene in checked studies; the others have no known cause. From that table come the V and J calls and clone size; the DNA was used to work out D and trimming. For this sample there are about 480,000 clones; 88% appear just once. The biggest ten clones account for 1.8% of the sample.

Enrolling through a virtual design, the prospective study's participants ranged in age from roughly 18 to 89 years and lived across roughly 24 United States geographic areas. Cohort assignment in the prospective study relied on participant-reported clinical history from a screening survey and a study questionnaire. ImmuneRACE Cohort 3 recovered participants were defined by two consecutive negative NP/OP PCR tests, healthcare professional clearance, or symptom resolution. In the prospective study, whole blood, serum and a nasopharyngeal or oropharyngeal swab were collected from each participant by mobile phlebotomists. Participants in the prospective study had the option to provide additional blood draws and questionnaires over a roughly two-month period. Before DNA extraction, prospective study blood samples were shipped either frozen or at room temperature. This clone was observed a few times. Its cognate antigen has yet to be identified. No base quality values were provided; no much bigger clone lies one nucleotide off.

CDR1 LGHDT and CDR2 YNNKEL are derived from the germline V gene (reference sequence). Spanning cysteine to phenylalanine, the CDR3 consists of 13 amino acids. The only DNA kept is the CDR3, 39 bases in frame from the first base. V is shortened by 3 bases, J by 4 bases, and the region joining them spans 9 bases. The origin of this receptor is a woman in her thirties or forties who had recovered from COVID-19. The material sequenced was PBMCs or T cells enriched from blood (not recorded which). Rearrangement joined TRBV3-1 (or the pseudogene TRBV3-2) to TRBJ1-2; TRBD1 is a weak D gene call, 5 bases matching. In nucleotide form, the sequence is TGTGCCAGCAGCCAGTCCAGGGCCTATGGCTACACCTTC. Its translation reads: CASSQSRAYGYTF.